This T cell receptor beta chain was retrieved from a study of blood T cell repertoires in COVID-19 (dated by TCRdb to between 2020 and 2021). Concerning the study at large: Collaborator samples came from the United States, Italy and Spain and covered acute and convalescent phases of COVID-19. The prospective study material was composed of cDNA or gDNA derived from T cells, B-cell-depleted T cells, or PBMCs. Where available, HLA class I and class II types were taken from metadata supplied by the sample provider and were not determined by assay-based typing. The samples were drawn from two sources: the first 160 participants of the ongoing ImmuneRACE study, and 1,200 or so subjects contributed by 6 global collaborators. Deeply sampled blood TCRbeta repertoires from subjects exposed to, actively infected with, or recovered from COVID-19 were included in the dataset. Nearly every sample came with metadata listing a de-identified subject ID, COVID-19 status, age in years and sex. A freely available public database, intended as a resource for researchers studying the immune response to SARS-CoV-2, is where the repertoires were released. Results and caveats for the whole study, not just this receptor: Clinical and demographic metadata were provided uncurated, with the amount varying by source and participant.

Whole blood was collected in K2EDTA tubes by collaborating institutions according to the institutions' own protocols. For TCRbeta analysis, collaborators shipped samples in one of three forms: frozen whole blood, isolated PBMCs, or DNA extracted from either of those sample types. From its cysteine to its phenylalanine, the CDR3 spans 17 amino acids. The read is trimmed to its CDR3 DNA, 51 bases read in frame from base 1. Trimmed from V: 0 bases; trimmed from J: 1 base; junction bases lacking a gene match: 8. Per the germline V gene (reference sequence), SEHNR is the CDR1 and FQNEAQ is the CDR2. To note about this clone: Its antigen is unknown. No much larger clone exists at a distance of one base, and base qualities are not known.

TCRbeta CDR3 regions were amplified from genomic DNA by means of the immunoSEQ Assay, a bias-controlled multiplex PCR. In the original analysis: Nucleated cell counts per sample were estimated from amplification of reference gene primers within the assay. To quantify the absolute abundance of each unique TCRbeta CDR3 rearrangement, sequence reads were collapsed and filtered. For each sample, productive Simpson clonality was calculated as the square root of Simpson's diversity index across productive rearrangements. TCRdb holds this immuneACCESS table with in-frame rearrangements only. Some clones are missing; in checked studies, unresolved V genes explain under half, and the rest has no known cause. From that table come the V and J calls and clone size; the DNA was used to work out D and trimming. For this sample the table gives approximately 220,000 clones, of which over 70% were detected only once. The top ten hold about 8% of the sample.

The specimen sequenced was peripheral blood. The TCR originated in a woman of 80 years or more with acute or convalescent COVID-19. The chain couples TRBV7-9 to TRBJ1-1, with TRBD1 matching 7 junction bases. CDR3 region: CASSLATTGQQNTEAFF. The DNA sequence follows: TGTGCCAGCAGCTTAGCCACTACGGGACAGCAGAACACTGAAGCTTTCTTT.